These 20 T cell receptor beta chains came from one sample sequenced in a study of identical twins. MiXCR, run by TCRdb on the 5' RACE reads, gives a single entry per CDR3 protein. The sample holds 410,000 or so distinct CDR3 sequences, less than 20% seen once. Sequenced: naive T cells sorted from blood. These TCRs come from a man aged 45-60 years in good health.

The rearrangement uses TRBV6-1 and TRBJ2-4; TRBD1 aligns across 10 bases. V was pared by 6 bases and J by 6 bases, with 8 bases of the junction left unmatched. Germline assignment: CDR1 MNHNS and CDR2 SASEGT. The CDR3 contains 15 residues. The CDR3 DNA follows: TGTGCCAGCAGCCGCGACAGGGGGCTGAGAAACATTCAGTACTTC. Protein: CASSRDRGLRNIQYF.

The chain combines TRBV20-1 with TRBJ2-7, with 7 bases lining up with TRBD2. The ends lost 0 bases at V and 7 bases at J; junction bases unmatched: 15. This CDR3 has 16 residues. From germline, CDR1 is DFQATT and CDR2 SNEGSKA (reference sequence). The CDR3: CSARDLGGGMLWEQYF. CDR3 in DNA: TGCAGTGCTAGAGATCTTGGGGGGGGGATGCTTTGGGAGCAGTACTTC.

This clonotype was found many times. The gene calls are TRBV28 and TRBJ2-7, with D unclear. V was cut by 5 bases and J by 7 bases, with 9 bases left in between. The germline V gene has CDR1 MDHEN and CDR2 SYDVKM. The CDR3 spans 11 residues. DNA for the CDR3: TGTGCCAGCAGTCAAGGAAGGGAGCAGTACTTC. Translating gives CASSQGREQYF.

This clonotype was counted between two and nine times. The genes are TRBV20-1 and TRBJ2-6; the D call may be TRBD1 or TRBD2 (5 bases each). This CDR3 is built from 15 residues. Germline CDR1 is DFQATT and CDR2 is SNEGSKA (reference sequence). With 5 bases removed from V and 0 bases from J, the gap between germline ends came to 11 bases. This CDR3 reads CSAPGTPSGANVLTF. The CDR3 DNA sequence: TGCAGTGCTCCGGGGACCCCCTCTGGGGCCAACGTCCTGACTTTC.

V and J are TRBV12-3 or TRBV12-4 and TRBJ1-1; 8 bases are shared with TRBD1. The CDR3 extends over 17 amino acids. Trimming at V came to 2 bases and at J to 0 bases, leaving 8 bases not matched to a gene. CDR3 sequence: CASSLLQGVLMNTEAFF. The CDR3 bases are TGTGCCAGCAGTTTATTACAGGGGGTCTTGATGAACACTGAAGCTTTCTTT.

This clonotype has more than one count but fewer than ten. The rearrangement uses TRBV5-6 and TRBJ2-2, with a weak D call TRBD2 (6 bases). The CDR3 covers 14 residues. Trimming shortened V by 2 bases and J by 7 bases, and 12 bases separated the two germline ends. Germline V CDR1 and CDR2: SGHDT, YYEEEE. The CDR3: CASSFLAAGGELFF. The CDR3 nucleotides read TGTGCCAGCAGCTTCCTTGCAGCGGGCGGGGAGCTGTTTTTT. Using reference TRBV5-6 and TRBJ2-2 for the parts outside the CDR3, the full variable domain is DAGVTQSPTHLIKTRGQQVTLRCSPKSGHDTVSWYQQALGQGPQFIFQYYEEEERQRGNFPDRFSGHQFPNYSSELNVNALLLGDSALYLCASSFLAAGGELFFGEGSRLTVL.

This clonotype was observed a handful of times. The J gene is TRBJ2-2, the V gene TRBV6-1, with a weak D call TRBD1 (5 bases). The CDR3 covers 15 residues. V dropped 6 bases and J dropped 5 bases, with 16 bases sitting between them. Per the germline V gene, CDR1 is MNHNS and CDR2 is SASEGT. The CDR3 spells CASSRTGVPTGELFF. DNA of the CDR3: TGTGCCAGCAGCAGAACAGGAGTACCGACCGGGGAGCTGTTTTTT.

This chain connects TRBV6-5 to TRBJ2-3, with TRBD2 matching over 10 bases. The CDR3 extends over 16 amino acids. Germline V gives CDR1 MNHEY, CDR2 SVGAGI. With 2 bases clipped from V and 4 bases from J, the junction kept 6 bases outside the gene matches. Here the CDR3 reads CASSYASGRLPDTQYF. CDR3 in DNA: TGTGCCAGCAGTTACGCTAGCGGGAGATTACCAGATACGCAGTATTTT.

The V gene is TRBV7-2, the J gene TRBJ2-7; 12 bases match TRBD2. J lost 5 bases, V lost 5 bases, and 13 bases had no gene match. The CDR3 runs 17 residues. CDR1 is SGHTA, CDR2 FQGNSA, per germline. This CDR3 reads CASSLSSGGAFWDEQYF. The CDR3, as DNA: TGTGCCAGCAGCCTATCTAGCGGGGGGGCCTTCTGGGACGAGCAGTACTTC.

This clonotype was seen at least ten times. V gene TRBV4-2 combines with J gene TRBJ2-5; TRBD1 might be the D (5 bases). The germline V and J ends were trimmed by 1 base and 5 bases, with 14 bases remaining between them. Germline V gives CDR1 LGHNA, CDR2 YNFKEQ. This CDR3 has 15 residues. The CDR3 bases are TGTGCCAGCAGCCAAGTGGACCAGGGTGGGGAGACCCAGTACTTC. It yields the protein CASSQVDQGGETQYF.

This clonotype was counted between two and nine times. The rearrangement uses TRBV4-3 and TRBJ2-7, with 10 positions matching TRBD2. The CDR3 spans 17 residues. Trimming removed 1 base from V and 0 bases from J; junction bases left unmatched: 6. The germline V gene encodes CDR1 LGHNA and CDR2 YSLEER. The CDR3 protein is CASSQGLAGVFSYEQYF. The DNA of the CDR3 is TGCGCCAGCAGCCAAGGCCTAGCGGGAGTTTTCTCCTACGAGCAGTACTTC.

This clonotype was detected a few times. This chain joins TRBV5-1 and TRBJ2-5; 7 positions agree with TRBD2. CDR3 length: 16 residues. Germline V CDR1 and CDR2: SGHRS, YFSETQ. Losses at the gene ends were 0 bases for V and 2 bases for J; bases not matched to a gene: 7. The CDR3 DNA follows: TGCGCCAGCAGCTTGGACGGGCGGGGGAATCAAGAGACCCAGTACTTC. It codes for CASSLDGRGNQETQYF.

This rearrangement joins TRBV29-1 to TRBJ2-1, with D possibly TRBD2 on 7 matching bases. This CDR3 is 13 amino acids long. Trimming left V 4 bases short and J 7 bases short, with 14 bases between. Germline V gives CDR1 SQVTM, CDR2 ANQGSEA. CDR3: CSVVGGLDNEQFF. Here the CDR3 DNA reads TGCAGCGTTGTGGGGGGGCTTGATAATGAGCAGTTCTTC.

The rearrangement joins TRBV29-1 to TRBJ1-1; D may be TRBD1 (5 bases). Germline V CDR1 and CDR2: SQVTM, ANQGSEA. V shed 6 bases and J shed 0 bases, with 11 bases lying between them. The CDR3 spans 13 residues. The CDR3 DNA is TGCAGCGTCTCCGGGGGGGTGAACACTGAAGCTTTCTTT. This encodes CSVSGGVNTEAFF.

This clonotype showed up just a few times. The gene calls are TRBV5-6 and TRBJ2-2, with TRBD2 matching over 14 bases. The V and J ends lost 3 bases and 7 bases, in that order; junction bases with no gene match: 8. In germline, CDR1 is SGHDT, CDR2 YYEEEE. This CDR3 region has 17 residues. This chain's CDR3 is CASSYGTSGSLIGELFF. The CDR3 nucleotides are TGTGCCAGCAGCTACGGGACTAGCGGGAGCTTAATCGGGGAGCTGTTTTTT.

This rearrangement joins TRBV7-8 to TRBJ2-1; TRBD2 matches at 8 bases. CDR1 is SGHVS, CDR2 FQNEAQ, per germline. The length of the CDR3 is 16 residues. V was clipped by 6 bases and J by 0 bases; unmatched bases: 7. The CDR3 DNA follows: TGTGCCAGCAGATTGCAGCGGGGGCCCTCCTACAATGAGCAGTTCTTC. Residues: CASRLQRGPSYNEQFF.

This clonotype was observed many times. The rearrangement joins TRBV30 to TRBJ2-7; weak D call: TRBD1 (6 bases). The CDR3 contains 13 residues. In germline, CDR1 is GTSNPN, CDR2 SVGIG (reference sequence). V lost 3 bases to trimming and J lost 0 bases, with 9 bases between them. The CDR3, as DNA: TGTGCCTGGAGCATGACAGGCTCCTACGAGCAGTACTTC. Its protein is CAWSMTGSYEQYF. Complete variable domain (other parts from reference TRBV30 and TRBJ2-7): SQTIHQWPATLVQPVGSPLSLECTVEGTSNPNLYWYRQAAGRGLQLLFYSVGIGQISSEVPQNLSASRPQDRQFILSSKKLLLSDSGFYLCAWSMTGSYEQYFGPGTRLTVT.

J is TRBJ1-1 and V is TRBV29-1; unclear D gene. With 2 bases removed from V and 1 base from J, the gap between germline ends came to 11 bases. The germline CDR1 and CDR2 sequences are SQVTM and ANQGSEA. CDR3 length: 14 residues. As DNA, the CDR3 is TGCAGCGTTGAAAAGACGGCAGGGAACACTGAAGCTTTCTTT. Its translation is CSVEKTAGNTEAFF.

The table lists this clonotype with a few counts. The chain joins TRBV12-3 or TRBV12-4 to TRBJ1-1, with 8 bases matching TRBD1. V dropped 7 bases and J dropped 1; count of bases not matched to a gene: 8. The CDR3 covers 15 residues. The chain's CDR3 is CASILRTGKNTEAFF. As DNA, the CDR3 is TGTGCCAGCATCCTTCGGACAGGGAAGAACACTGAAGCTTTCTTT.

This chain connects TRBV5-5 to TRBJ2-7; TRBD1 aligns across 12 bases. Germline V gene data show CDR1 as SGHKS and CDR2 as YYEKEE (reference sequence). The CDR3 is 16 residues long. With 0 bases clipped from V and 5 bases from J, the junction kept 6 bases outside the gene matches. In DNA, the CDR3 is TGTGCCAGCAGCTTGGAAACCGGGACAGGGGGCGACGAGCAGTACTTC. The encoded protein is CASSLETGTGGDEQYF.